The entry below gives a single T cell receptor beta chain sequence along with its context. Peripheral blood CD8+ and CD4+ T cells were profiled by TCR beta sequencing. This record belongs to a study of CD8 T cells in Susac syndrome. Random hexamers were used to reverse transcribe an amount of about 0.5 to 1 ug RNA. TCRdb independently ran MiXCR on the immunoSEQ multiplex PCR reads; one entry per CDR3 protein. The data hold approximately 220,000 distinct CDR3 sequences, with approximately 90% observed a single time. Losses at the gene ends were 4 bases for V and 6 bases for J; bases not matched to a gene: 6. The CDR3 has 15 residues. Germline-derived CDR1 and CDR2 are MGHRA and YSYEKL.

The receptor's source is a human donor with multiple sclerosis. V gene TRBV4-1 combines with J gene TRBJ1-3; TRBD1 agrees at 10 bases. The sample consisted of CD8+ T cells from PBMCs. CDR3: CASSRGTGDENTIYF. Written as DNA, the CDR3 is TGCGCCAGCAGCCGCGGGACAGGGGACGAAAACACCATATATTTT.